By share of the sample, the clone carrying this T cell receptor beta chain is medium-sized. The data derive from a study of early T cells in non-severe SARS-CoV-2 infection. The overall study: Bulk RNA taken from unsorted whole blood was sequenced, leaving chains unpaired.

Unique molecular identifiers (one per individual cDNA molecule) were attached. TCRdb passed the 5' RACE reads through MiXCR, listing each CDR3 protein once. Of approximately 9,100 distinct CDR3 sequences listed, 4.5% to 5.5% are singletons. Trimming cost V 1 base and J 2 bases; bases outside gene matches: 6. The CDR3 is made up of 16 amino acids. Germline V gene sequence: CDR1 KGHSH, CDR2 LQKENI. The chain links TRBV18 to TRBJ2-3; 7 bases match TRBD1. The sequenced material came from whole blood. This clonotype was sampled from an adult who was a healthcare worker with PCR-confirmed SARS-CoV-2 infection or an uninfected control (not recorded which). As DNA, the CDR3 is TGTGCCAGCTCACCACAGGCAGGGGGTATCACAGATACGCAGTATTTT. Translating it yields CASSPQAGGITDTQYF.